The 4 T cell receptor beta chains below come from one sample, sequenced in a study of shared clonotypes between healthy human individuals. Some clones are missing from TCRdb's copy, which holds only in-frame ones; the method was immunoSEQ multiplex PCR. The sample lists some 1.4 million clones, around 97% occurring once. Sequenced: naive CD4+ T cells sorted from blood. Subset of the sample: CD45RA+ positively selected. The receptors shown here come from a man younger than 40 in good health.

The gene calls are TRBV7-2 and TRBJ2-1; TRBD1 agrees at 8 bases. The CDR3 contains 16 residues. V lost 3 bases to trimming and J lost 5 bases; unmatched junction nucleotides: 9. The germline V gene has CDR1 SGHTA and CDR2 FQGNSA. The CDR3, as DNA: TGTGCCAGCAGCTTTTACCCCGGACAGGGAAACAATGAGCAGTTCTTC. Protein sequence: CASSFYPGQGNNEQFF.

The chain joins TRBV28 to TRBJ2-7; 7 bases are a match to TRBD1. There are 16 residues in the CDR3. Germline V gene sequence: CDR1 MDHEN, CDR2 SYDVKM. Trimming cost V 7 bases and J 3 bases; bases outside gene matches: 15. CDR3 sequence: CASTHLRGTAHYEQYF. The CDR3 DNA reads as TGTGCCAGCACCCACCTTCGAGGGACAGCTCACTACGAGCAGTACTTC.

This clone was picked up one time. For the CDR3, the DNA is TGTGCCAGCAGCCCCTCGTTCCATCCCCTAGGGTACAATGAGCAGTTCTTC. It is translated as CASSPSFHPLGYNEQFF. This rearrangement joins TRBV11-3 to TRBJ2-1, with D hard to call. V lost 5 bases to trimming and J lost 4 bases, with 21 bases between them. Per germline, CDR1 SGHNT and CDR2 YENEEA. CDR3 length: 17 amino acids.

V is TRBV5-1 and J is TRBJ2-7; weak D call: TRBD1 (5 bases). The CDR3 is 13 residues long. Germline CDR1 and CDR2: SGHRS and YFSETQ. Trimming left V 6 bases short and J 5 bases short, with 15 bases between. In DNA, the CDR3 is TGCGCCAGCAAACTGGGGCCGGTCAACGAGCAGTACTTC. It is translated as CASKLGPVNEQYF. Looking up the rest from reference TRBV5-1 and TRBJ2-7 gives the full variable domain: KAGVTQTPRYLIKTRGQQVTLSCSPISGHRSVSWYQQTPGQGLQFLFEYFSETQRNKGNFPGRFSGRQFSNSRSEMNVSTLELGDSALYLCASKLGPVNEQYFGPGTRLTVT.